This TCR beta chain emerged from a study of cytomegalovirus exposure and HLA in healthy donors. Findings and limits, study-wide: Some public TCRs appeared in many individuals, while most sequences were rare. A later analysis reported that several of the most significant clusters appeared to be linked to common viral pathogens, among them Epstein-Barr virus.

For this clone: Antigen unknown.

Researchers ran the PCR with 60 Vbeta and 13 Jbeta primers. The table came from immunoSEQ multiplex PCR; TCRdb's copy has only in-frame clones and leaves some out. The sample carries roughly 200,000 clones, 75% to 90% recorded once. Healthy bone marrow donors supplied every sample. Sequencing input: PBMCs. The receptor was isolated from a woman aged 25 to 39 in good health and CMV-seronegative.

The DNA for the CDR3 is TGTGCCAGCAGTGAAGTCCCACAGGACGAGCAGTACTTC. Its translation: CASSEVPQDEQYF. This chain uses TRBV6-1 with TRBJ2-7, with D possibly matching TRBD1 (5 bases). With 1 base removed from V and 5 bases from J, the gap between germline ends came to 9 bases. Germline lookup yields CDR1 MNHNS and CDR2 SASEGT. This CDR3 spans 13 amino acids.